This T cell receptor (beta chain) came from a study of control samples from healthy donors and cancer patients. Here immunoSEQ multiplex PCR was the method, and the copy in TCRdb shows in-frame clones only, minus some. The sample shows around 150,000 clones, roughly 94% of them seen only once. This CDR3 contains 16 residues. Trimming took 2 bases from V and 0 from J, leaving 13 bases between them. Looked up from germline, CDR1 is SGHRS and CDR2 is YFSETQ. The sequence was collected from a man aged 60 to 69 with colorectal cancer. The source material was PBMCs. The V gene is TRBV5-1, the J gene TRBJ2-3; D possibly corresponds to TRBD1 (5 bases). CDR3 sequence: CASSFGHYSSTDTQYF. CDR3 DNA sequence: TGCGCCAGCAGCTTCGGACATTATTCTAGCACAGATACGCAGTATTTT.